This T cell receptor beta chain comes out of a study of T cells in Graves' hyperthyroidism and ophthalmopathy. Findings and limits, study-wide: A 13 V-J model separated ophthalmopathy from stable hyperthyroidism.

Amplified regions were TCR beta CDR3 sequences from RNA transcripts. Using the HTBI primer set, a first-round RT-PCR was run on the TCR CDR3. A single record per CDR3 protein comes from TCRdb applying MiXCR to the multiplex PCR reads. The table lists fewer than 550,000 distinct CDR3 sequences, around 16% of them singletons. Roughly 9.1 ml of fresh peripheral blood supplied the PBMCs. This clonotype was found once. Its antigen remains unidentified. Germline V gives CDR1 SGHRS, CDR2 YFSETQ. The CDR3 sequence is 12 residues long. This sequence was found in a woman between 18 and 29 years old with Graves' hyperthyroidism. The chain employs TRBV5-1 and TRBJ2-3; D gene uncertain. TRBJ1-5 matches the DNA end more closely, so the J call is doubtful. Source material: blood. The CDR3 DNA is TGCGCCAGCAGCTTTCAGCAAGATACGCAGCATTTT. Residues: CASSFQQDTQHF.